These 11 T cell receptor beta chains were sequenced from one sample in a study of OX40 agonist ivuxolimab in advanced cancers. Measured with immunoSEQ multiplex PCR; TCRdb has only the in-frame clones, and not every one. The sample lists some 99,000 clones, 90% occurring once. The specimen was CD4+ or CD8+ T cells sorted from blood, collected in a trial of the OX40 agonist ivuxolimab. These receptors all come from an adult with an advanced solid tumor such as melanoma, head and neck, liver or kidney cancer.

V is TRBV27 and J is TRBJ1-2; 8 bases line up with TRBD1. Germline lookup yields CDR1 MNHEY and CDR2 SMNVEV (reference sequence). V trimming: 6 bases; J trimming: 5 bases; junction bases outside the gene matches: 8. The CDR3 is 14 residues long. CDR3: CASSTGTGLYGYTF. In nucleotides, the CDR3 is TGTGCCAGCAGCACCGGGACAGGCCTTTATGGCTACACCTTC.

The V and J genes are TRBV18 and TRBJ2-5, with TRBD2 matching over 7 bases. The length of the CDR3 is 15 residues. J gave up 3 bases and V 0 bases, and 4 bases lay outside the gene matches. CDR1 and CDR2 from the germline V gene are KGHSH and LQKENI. CDR3 region: CASSPPALAEETQYF. In DNA, the CDR3 is TGTGCCAGCTCACCACCAGCGCTAGCGGAAGAGACCCAGTACTTC.

The V call is TRBV5-6, the J call TRBJ2-6; D ambiguous. Germline CDR1 and CDR2: SGHDT and YYEEEE. The CDR3 is made up of 17 amino acids. Trimming stripped 4 bases from V and 0 bases from J, with 14 bases between. The CDR3 coding sequence is TGTGCCAGCAGCCCGGTCTACAGTGACTCTGGGGCCAACGTCCTGACTTTC. Amino acid sequence: CASSPVYSDSGANVLTF. The variable domain in full, with the rest retrieved from reference TRBV5-6 and TRBJ2-6, is DAGVTQSPTHLIKTRGQQVTLRCSPKSGHDTVSWYQQALGQGPQFIFQYYEEEERQRGNFPDRFSGHQFPNYSSELNVNALLLGDSALYLCASSPVYSDSGANVLTFGAGSRLTVL.

The rearrangement links TRBV2 to TRBJ2-2; no reliable D call. CDR3 length: 12 amino acids. Germline assignment: CDR1 SNHLY and CDR2 FYNNEI. Trimming left V 5 bases short and J 11 bases short, with 12 bases between. The CDR3 protein is CASSRALFELFF. The CDR3 bases are TGTGCCAGCAGTCGGGCCTTGTTTGAGCTGTTTTTT.

DNA of the CDR3: TGTGCCAGTAAAAGTGGGGGTACAGATACGCAGTATTTT. It yields the protein CASKSGGTDTQYF. This chain uses TRBV2 with TRBJ2-3; D tentatively reads TRBD1 or TRBD2 (5 bases each). CDR1 is SNHLY and CDR2 is FYNNEI in the germline V gene. The length of the CDR3 is 13 residues. Trimming left V 9 bases short and J 3 bases short, with 13 bases between.

This clone was found a few times. This rearrangement joins TRBV14 to TRBJ2-5, with no clear D. Germline CDR1 SGHDN, CDR2 FVKESK. V was cut by 2 bases and J by 4 bases, with 8 bases left in between. The CDR3 is made up of 13 amino acids. The CDR3 nucleotides are TGTGCCAGCAGCCAAACTATGGTAGAGACCCAGTACTTC. Its protein is CASSQTMVETQYF.

This clone was seen many times. This sequence joins TRBV19 and TRBJ2-7, with 8 bases matching TRBD1. Trimming cost V 7 bases and J 2 bases; bases outside gene matches: 10. The CDR3 is 15 residues long. In germline, CDR1 is LNHDA, CDR2 SQIVND (reference sequence). CDR3 in amino acids: CASTSGTGGAYEQYF. CDR3 DNA: TGTGCCAGTACTTCCGGGACAGGTGGGGCCTACGAGCAGTACTTC.

The rearrangement joins TRBV6-1 to TRBJ1-2, with TRBD1 identical over 9 bases. Per germline, CDR1 MNHNS and CDR2 SASEGT. The ends lost 9 bases at V and 2 bases at J; junction bases unmatched: 1. CDR3 length: 12 residues. The CDR3 bases are TGTGCCAGTACAGGGGGCAACTATGGCTACACCTTC. This encodes CASTGGNYGYTF.

V gene TRBV7-2 combines with J gene TRBJ2-3, with 14 bases lining up with TRBD2. The CDR3 is 18 amino acids. Per germline, CDR1 SGHTA and CDR2 FQGNSA. V trimming: 2 bases; J trimming: 6 bases; junction bases outside the gene matches: 10. The CDR3 DNA sequence: TGTGCCAGCAGCTTAACCTCGGGACTAGCGGGGGCCGCGGATACGCAGTATTTT. The encoded protein is CASSLTSGLAGAADTQYF.

The V call is TRBV28, the J call TRBJ1-1, with unresolved D. Trimming stripped 2 bases from V and 1 base from J, with 8 bases between. Per the germline V gene, CDR1 is MDHEN and CDR2 is SYDVKM. The CDR3 contains 14 residues. In DNA form, the CDR3 reads TGTGCCAGCAGTTTAACTAGGGAGAACACTGAAGCTTTCTTT. Amino acids: CASSLTRENTEAFF.

The gene calls are TRBV5-1 and TRBJ1-2; 7 nucleotides align to TRBD1. Germline assignment: CDR1 SGHRS and CDR2 YFSETQ. Losses at the gene ends were 3 bases for V and 4 bases for J; bases not matched to a gene: 9. This CDR3 is built from 15 residues. The CDR3, as DNA: TGCGCCAGCAGCTCTAATAAGGGGGCGGCCTATGGCTACACCTTC. Translating it yields CASSSNKGAAYGYTF.